Below, 8 T cell receptor beta chains from the same sample are listed, as sequenced in a study of T cells after yellow fever vaccination (dated by TCRdb to between 2018 and 2021). This sample's treatment or condition label indicates: live attenuated yellow fever vaccine strain. Library method: 5' RACE. Reads for this sample came from an Illumina HiSeq 2500. Using fastp at Q25 and MiXCR, TCRdb reprocessed the public reads and kept productive beta chains. Merged by CDR3 protein, the rows form single entries marked with the most common genes and DNA. A total of some 560,000 distinct CDR3 sequences appear in this sample, roughly a sixth of them only once. The ten largest make up roughly 17% of the sample. The specimen comprised PBMCs, sampled less than 6 days after the first yellow fever vaccination. These receptors came from a man aged 18 to 30 who received the YFV17D yellow fever vaccine.

V usage is TRBV18 and J usage is TRBJ2-1; 8 bases are a match to TRBD2. The CDR3 has 17 amino acids. Looked up from germline, CDR1 is KGHSH and CDR2 is LQKENI. Trimming at V came to 2 bases and at J to 7 bases, leaving 13 bases not matched to a gene. In DNA form, the CDR3 reads TGTGCCAGCTCACCAAACCCTTCGGGACTAGGGGGGAATGAGCAGTTCTTC. As protein: CASSPNPSGLGGNEQFF.

In its sample, this clonotype was seen a few times. This sequence joins TRBV9 and TRBJ1-1; D not resolved. The V gene's germline CDR1 is SGDLS and CDR2 YYNGEE. This CDR3 contains 12 residues. Trimming cost V 3 bases and J 10 bases, with 13 bases left between them. This CDR3 reads CASSGEFRSAFF. The CDR3 bases are TGTGCCAGCAGCGGAGAGTTCCGTTCAGCTTTCTTT.

The CDR3 DNA reads TGTGCCAGCAGTGATCCGGGACAGGGACAAAGCAATGAGCAGTTCTTC. As protein: CASSDPGQGQSNEQFF. The V call is TRBV6-4, the J call TRBJ2-1, with 9 bases fitting TRBD1. Germline V gene lookup returns CDR1 MRHNA and CDR2 SNTAGT. The CDR3 spans 16 residues. The V segment lost 3 bases and the J segment 6 bases; nucleotides outside the gene matches: 9.

There are a few counts of this clonotype. J is TRBJ2-1 and V is TRBV12-3 or TRBV12-4; D tentatively reads TRBD1 or TRBD2 (5 bases each). This CDR3 contains 14 residues. V was trimmed by 7 bases and J by 5 bases, leaving 15 bases between them. CDR3 residues: CASTSREGDNEQFF. CDR3 bases: TGTGCCAGCACGTCGAGGGAAGGGGACAATGAGCAGTTCTTC.

This clonotype was detected only a few times. This sequence joins TRBV4-3 and TRBJ2-6, with D hard to call. The ends were cut back, 1 base at V and 3 bases at J, with 7 bases in the middle. Germline V gene data show CDR1 as LGHNA and CDR2 as YSLEER. The CDR3 loop spans 15 amino acids. The CDR3 reads CASSQGHGGANVLTF. CDR3 nucleotide sequence: TGCGCCAGCAGCCAAGGACATGGTGGGGCCAACGTCCTGACTTTC.

This clonotype was found a few times. The chain couples TRBV11-2 to TRBJ2-1; a possible D gene is TRBD2 (5 bases). The CDR3 covers 12 residues. Trimming took 7 bases from V and 4 from J, leaving 8 bases between them. The V gene's germline CDR1 is SGHAT and CDR2 FQNNGV. As DNA, the CDR3 is TGTGCCAGCACCCGGGATTACAATGAGCAGTTCTTC. Encoded protein: CASTRDYNEQFF.

This clonotype was recorded a few times. The CDR3 nucleotides are TGTGCCAGCAGCCAGGCCACCGGCGAGCAGTACGTC. Amino acid sequence: CASSQATGEQYV. The chain combines TRBV28 with TRBJ2-7; no definite D call. Germline V gives CDR1 MDHEN, CDR2 SYDVKM. Trimming cost V 6 bases and J 6 bases, with 12 bases left between them. The CDR3 consists of 12 residues.

The V call is TRBV7-9, the J call TRBJ2-4; 8 nucleotides match TRBD1. CDR3 size: 15 residues. The V and J ends lost 5 bases and 14 bases, in that order; junction bases with no gene match: 17. The germline gives CDR1 SEHNR, CDR2 FQNEAQ (reference sequence). As DNA, the CDR3 is TGTGCCAGCAGCCCACAGGGCGGACAGGGCTTCAGAGAGTACTTC. Translated: CASSPQGGQGFREYF.